These 21 T cell receptor beta chains share one sample of origin, sequenced in a study of vaccination and CD4 T cells after COVID-19. The antigens these receptors bind are not known. The treatment denotes: approximately 9-day PBMC culture with coronavirus spike peptide pools or control peptides (ViraFEST assay). Cultured CD4+ T cell DNA was sequenced using the Oncomine TCR Beta short-read assay. TCRdb processed the PCR reads anew with MiXCR; each CDR3 protein has one entry. The sample holds some 10,000 distinct CDR3 sequences, roughly 60% seen once. The specimen was CD4+ T cells from blood, cultured in vitro. The receptors here all came from a human donor who had recovered from COVID-19.

This clonotype is categorized as large. The CDR3 DNA reads as TGTGCCAGCAGCCAGGGGGTTGATCGCGAGCAGTACTTC. Its translation is CASSQGVDREQYF. The rearrangement joins TRBV7-2 to TRBJ2-7; 7 nucleotides agree with TRBD1. Per the germline V gene, CDR1 is SGHTA and CDR2 is FQGNSA. J gave up 6 bases and V 5 bases, and 7 bases lay outside the gene matches. The CDR3 has 13 amino acids.

The rearrangement links TRBV20-1 to TRBJ2-2, with D unclear. The CDR3 totals 14 residues. V was shortened by 3 bases and J by 4 bases, with 12 bases between the two germline ends. The germline V gene has CDR1 DFQATT and CDR2 SNEGSKA (reference sequence). The CDR3 here is CSASPTSLTGELFF. For the CDR3, the DNA is TGCAGTGCTAGTCCAACTTCTCTCACCGGGGAGCTGTTTTTT.

This clonotype turned up a few times. The chain recombines TRBV19 with TRBJ1-1, with unresolved D. The length of the CDR3 is 15 residues. V was pared by 7 bases and J by 1 base, with 16 bases between. CDR1 and CDR2 (germline): LNHDA, SQIVND (reference sequence). The CDR3 DNA reads TGTGCCAGTACCACATATTGGGCGGCGAACACTGAAGCTTTCTTT. Protein: CASTTYWAANTEAFF.

J is TRBJ1-2 and V is TRBV20-1, with 7 bases matching TRBD1. The germline gives CDR1 DFQATT, CDR2 SNEGSKA (reference sequence). This CDR3 comprises 15 residues. J lost 2 bases, V lost 0 bases, and 6 bases had no gene match. The CDR3 sequence is CSARDYTGVNYGYTF. CDR3 bases: TGCAGTGCTAGAGATTACACAGGGGTAAACTATGGCTACACCTTC.

The chain employs TRBV28 and TRBJ1-1, with 7 bases fitting TRBD1. Germline assignment: CDR1 MDHEN and CDR2 SYDVKM. V was clipped by 2 bases and J by 5 bases; unmatched bases: 8. The CDR3 consists of 15 residues. In nucleotides, the CDR3 is TGTGCCAGCAGTTTAGGGGGGGAGGGGGCAACTGAAGCTTTCTTT. Protein sequence: CASSLGGEGATEAFF.

This clonotype appeared a few times. V gene TRBV15 combines with J gene TRBJ1-5, with D perhaps matching TRBD1 (5 bases). Germline CDR1 LNHNV, CDR2 YYDKDF (reference sequence). This CDR3 has 15 residues. V lost 5 bases, J lost 7 bases, and 18 bases lay in between. The CDR3 DNA is TGTGCCACCAGCGCCAGGGTGTTAGACGGACAGCCCCAGCATTTT. This sequence encodes CATSARVLDGQPQHF. The full variable domain, its missing parts supplied by reference TRBV15 and TRBJ1-5, is DAMVIQNPRYQVTQFGKPVTLSCSQTLNHNVMYWYQQKSSQAPKLLFHYYDKDFNNEADTPDNFQSRRPNTSFCFLDIRSPGLGDTAMYLCATSARVLDGQPQHFGDGTRLSIL.

The rearrangement uses TRBV20-1 and TRBJ1-1, with a possible D match to TRBD1 (5 bases). Germline CDR1 reads DFQATT; CDR2 reads SNEGSKA (reference sequence). CDR3 length equals 14 residues. V lost 6 bases and J lost 1, with 15 bases in between. In DNA, the CDR3 is TGCAGTGCGAAAAAAAGACAGTCGAACACTGAAGCTTTCTTT. Its translation is CSAKKRQSNTEAFF.

V gene TRBV20-1 combines with J gene TRBJ2-2; no reliable D call. The V gene lost 6 bases and the J gene lost 6 bases, with 11 bases spanning the gap. Germline CDR1 and CDR2: DFQATT and SNEGSKA (reference sequence). There are 12 residues in the CDR3. In nucleotides, the CDR3 is TGCAGTGCCTCGCCCCAGGCCGGGGAGCTGTTTTTT. Encoded protein: CSASPQAGELFF.

The rearrangement joins TRBV6-1 to TRBJ1-5, with D uncertain. CDR3 length: 17 amino acids. The V end lost 2 bases, the J end lost 2 bases, and 16 bases lay between the germline ends. Germline V CDR1 and CDR2: MNHNS, SASEGT. CDR3 bases: TGTGCCAGCAGTGAAATAGCCGGAGGGTCTCGCAATCAGCCCCAGCATTTT. This gives the protein CASSEIAGGSRNQPQHF.

The rearrangement uses TRBV5-6 and TRBJ1-1; 7 bases line up with TRBD1. Germline CDR1 reads SGHDT; CDR2 reads YYEEEE. Losses at the gene ends were 4 bases for V and 6 bases for J; bases not matched to a gene: 6. The CDR3 runs 13 residues. The CDR3 sequence is CASSRDRVSEAFF. In DNA form, the CDR3 reads TGTGCCAGCAGCCGAGACAGGGTCTCTGAAGCTTTCTTT.

This clonotype was observed a handful of times. J is TRBJ2-7 and V is TRBV11-3, with 7 bases lining up with TRBD2. The CDR3 is 18 residues long. Trimming removed 0 bases from V and 0 bases from J; junction bases left unmatched: 11. In germline, CDR1 is SGHNT, CDR2 YENEEA. Written as DNA, the CDR3 is TGTGCCAGCAGCTTAGAGAGGTGGATGTCTAGCGGCTCCTACGAGCAGTACTTC. Encoded protein: CASSLERWMSSGSYEQYF. The full variable domain, completed using reference TRBV11-3 and TRBJ2-7, is EAGVVQSPRYKIIEKKQPVAFWCNPISGHNTLYWYLQNLGQGPELLIRYENEEAVDDSQLPKDRFSAERLKGVDSTLKIQPAELGDSAVYLCASSLERWMSSGSYEQYFGPGTRLTVT.

The chain joins TRBV2 to TRBJ2-7, with TRBD2 matching over 15 bases. This CDR3 region has 23 residues. Germline assignment: CDR1 SNHLY and CDR2 FYNNEI. Trimming took 3 bases from V and 0 from J; bases not matched to a gene: 21. For the CDR3, the DNA is TGTGCCAGCAGTGAGAAGTCGGCCTTATTTGGACTAGCGGGAGGGCGTCACTCCTACGAGCAGTACTTC. Protein product: CASSEKSALFGLAGGRHSYEQYF.

V and J are TRBV7-9 and TRBJ1-4, with 9 bases identical to TRBD1. CDR1 is SEHNR and CDR2 is FQNEAQ in the germline V gene (reference sequence). Unmatched junction bases numbered 7, after V lost 6 bases and J lost 8 bases. The CDR3 covers 14 residues. The CDR3 sequence is CASSRTGGAEKLFF. The CDR3 region has the DNA TGTGCCAGCAGTCGAACAGGGGGCGCGGAAAAACTGTTTTTT.

V is TRBV20-1 and J is TRBJ2-5; TRBD1 matches at 8 bases. Germline CDR1 and CDR2: DFQATT and SNEGSKA (reference sequence). This CDR3 has 13 amino acids. With V trimmed by 6 bases and J by 4 bases, 7 bases remained unmatched. The chain's CDR3 is CSAGKTGAETQYF. CDR3 DNA: TGCAGTGCGGGGAAGACAGGGGCAGAGACCCAGTACTTC.

This clonotype was detected only a few times. This chain uses TRBV7-3 with TRBJ2-5; D gene ambiguous. Looked up from germline, CDR1 is SGHTA and CDR2 is FQGTGA. The ends were cut back, 3 bases at V and 4 bases at J, with 6 bases in the middle. The CDR3 runs to 12 residues. The CDR3: CASSFRGETQYF. The CDR3 region has the DNA TGTGCCAGCAGCTTCAGAGGAGAGACCCAGTACTTC.

This chain uses TRBV20-1 with TRBJ2-1, with 9 bases matching TRBD1. Unmatched junction bases numbered 4, after V lost 3 bases and J lost 10 bases. The CDR3 totals 12 residues. CDR1 and CDR2 from the germline V gene are DFQATT and SNEGSKA (reference sequence). The CDR3 loop is CSASPDRGEQFF. The DNA of the CDR3 is TGCAGTGCTAGCCCCGACAGGGGGGAGCAGTTCTTC.

The V and J genes are TRBV27 and TRBJ2-2; the match to TRBD1 covers 7 bases. CDR3 length: 16 residues. In germline, CDR1 is MNHEY, CDR2 SMNVEV (reference sequence). V was pared by 6 bases and J by 6 bases, with 13 bases of the junction left unmatched. In nucleotides, the CDR3 is TGTGCCAGCAGACGCCAGGCAGGGGGAAGCGCCGGGGAGCTGTTTTTT. Its translation: CASRRQAGGSAGELFF.

This clonotype was seen a handful of times. This chain links TRBV20-1 with TRBJ2-5, with D tentatively TRBD2 (5 bases). V lost 0 bases and J 0 bases, leaving 11 bases between the germline ends. The CDR3 has 15 amino acids. CDR1 and CDR2 from the germline V gene are DFQATT and SNEGSKA (reference sequence). The CDR3 DNA follows: TGCAGTGCTAGAGATGCGGGTAGGGACCAAGAGACCCAGTACTTC. It is translated as CSARDAGRDQETQYF.

J is TRBJ2-2 and V is TRBV6-5, with unresolved D. The V gene's germline CDR1 is MNHEY and CDR2 SVGAGI. The length of the CDR3 is 14 residues. V lost 0 bases and J lost 6, with 8 bases in between. CDR3 amino acids: CASSYSVGPGELFF. DNA of the CDR3: TGTGCCAGCAGTTACTCCGTTGGCCCCGGGGAGCTGTTTTTT.

Sample share makes this clonotype large. V usage is TRBV2 and J usage is TRBJ1-5; D is perhaps TRBD1 (6 bases). Germline CDR1 and CDR2: SNHLY and FYNNEI. The CDR3 runs 13 residues. Trimming removed 4 bases from V and 3 bases from J, with 7 bases in between. The CDR3: CASSGGPNQPQHF. Here the CDR3 DNA reads TGTGCCAGCAGTGGGGGGCCCAATCAGCCCCAGCATTTT.

This clonotype was observed a handful of times. This sequence joins TRBV2 and TRBJ1-6; D remains unclear. The germline CDR1 and CDR2 sequences are SNHLY and FYNNEI. The CDR3 has 13 residues. The V and J ends lost 3 bases and 7 bases respectively, with 7 bases between them. The CDR3 region has the DNA TGTGCCAGCAGTGAGGTCTGGAATTCACCCCTCCACTTT. Translated, it gives CASSEVWNSPLHF.